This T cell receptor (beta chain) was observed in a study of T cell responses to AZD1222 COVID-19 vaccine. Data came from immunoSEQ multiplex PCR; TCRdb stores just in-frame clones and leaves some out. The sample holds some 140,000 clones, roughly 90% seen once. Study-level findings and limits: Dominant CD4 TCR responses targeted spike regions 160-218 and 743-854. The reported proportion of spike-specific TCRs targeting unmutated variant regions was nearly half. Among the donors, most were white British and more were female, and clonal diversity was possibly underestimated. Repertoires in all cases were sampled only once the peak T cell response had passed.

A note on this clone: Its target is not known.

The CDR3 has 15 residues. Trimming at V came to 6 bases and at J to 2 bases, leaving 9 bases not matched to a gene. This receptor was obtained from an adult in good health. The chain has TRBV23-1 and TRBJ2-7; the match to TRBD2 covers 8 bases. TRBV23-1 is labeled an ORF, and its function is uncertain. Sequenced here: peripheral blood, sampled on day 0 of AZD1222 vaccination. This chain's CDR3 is CASRYPPGGAYEQYF. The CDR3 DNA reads TGCGCCAGCAGATACCCCCCGGGGGGGGCCTACGAGCAGTACTTC.